This T cell receptor beta chain originates from a study of blood T cell repertoires in COVID-19. Whole-study context: Acute and convalescent COVID-19 specimens originated in the United States, Italy and Spain. The cDNA or gDNA used as material had been derived from T cells, B-cell-depleted T cells, or PBMCs.

Per the original data handling: Estimates of nucleated cell counts were drawn from the amplification of reference gene primers. Produced via immunoSEQ multiplex PCR; TCRdb's table is partial and in-frame only. The V and J calls and clone size come from that table; D and trimming were worked out from the DNA. The sample lists 100,000 to 150,000 clones; 88% were seen once. With 8 bases removed from V and 2 bases from J, the gap between germline ends came to 10 bases. The CDR3 covers 13 residues. Germline V lookup: CDR1 MDHEN, CDR2 SYDVKM. This clone appeared once. Sequencing used peripheral blood. The chain links TRBV28 to TRBJ2-4; tentatively, D is TRBD1 (5 bases). The source is a human donor in a cohort sampled during active COVID-19. CDR3 bases: TGTGCCAGCCTAGGGGCCCCCAAAAACATTCAGTACTTC. Translated: CASLGAPKNIQYF.